Only a few counts were recorded for the clone carrying this TCR beta chain. Its target is not known. The sample originates from a study of cytomegalovirus exposure and HLA in healthy donors. General study points: An ancestry cluster, one associated with Asian ancestry, reportedly showed fewer N-insertions than the approximately 650-donor mean in a later analysis.

V dropped 4 bases and J dropped 8; count of bases not matched to a gene: 6. The CDR3 has 13 amino acids. Germline CDR1 is SGHRS and CDR2 is YFSETQ. Primers included in the PCR were 60 Vbeta and 13 Jbeta primers. Authors' processing steps: An analysis that came later counted 80 million or so unique TCR beta chains, around 10 million shared. The data were produced by immunoSEQ multiplex PCR, yet TCRdb's version contains in-frame clones alone and is incomplete. The V and J calls and clone size were taken over from that table, and D and trimming were inferred from the DNA. Among approximately 53,000 clones, 72% were seen once, and the ten largest hold about 9.7%.

The chain has TRBV5-1 and TRBJ2-4, with 7 bases that match TRBD1. Material: PBMCs. This receptor was identified in a woman in her forties or fifties in good health and CMV-seronegative. This CDR3 reads CASSRQGGDIQYF. The CDR3 DNA sequence: TGCGCCAGCAGCCGACAGGGTGGTGACATTCAGTACTTC. Supplemented by reference TRBV5-1 and TRBJ2-4, the full variable domain reads KAGVTQTPRYLIKTRGQQVTLSCSPISGHRSVSWYQQTPGQGLQFLFEYFSETQRNKGNFPGRFSGRQFSNSRSEMNVSTLELGDSALYLCASSRQGGDIQYFGAGTRLSVL.